The 8 T cell receptor beta chains in this list originate from one sample, sequenced in a study of shared clonotypes between healthy human individuals. Assay used: immunoSEQ multiplex PCR; TCRdb lists only in-frame clones, some missing. The sample has approximately 620,000 clones; roughly 97% are singletons. Input material: naive CD4+ T cells sorted from blood. Subset defined: CD45RA+ positively selected. These receptors originate from a woman in her 30s in good health.

The rearrangement joins TRBV18 to TRBJ2-5, with 7 nucleotides matching TRBD2. The V and J ends lost 6 bases and 4 bases, in that order; junction bases with no gene match: 5. Per the germline V gene, CDR1 is KGHSH and CDR2 is LQKENI. This CDR3 is 13 amino acids long. DNA for the CDR3: TGTGCCAGCTCCCTAGCGGTTCGAGAGACCCAGTACTTC. Amino acid sequence: CASSLAVRETQYF.

CDR3 bases: TGTGCCAGCAGTTTAGACACGGCCGTTGAAAAACTGTTTTTT. Translation gives CASSLDTAVEKLFF. The chain combines TRBV28 with TRBJ1-4; D remains unclear. Per the germline V gene, CDR1 is MDHEN and CDR2 is SYDVKM. The CDR3 has 14 residues. V lost 2 bases, J lost 7 bases, and 11 bases lay in between.

The V and J genes are TRBV11-3 and TRBJ2-1; no firm D call. Trimming took off 4 bases at V and 10 bases at J, with 17 bases between the two ends. CDR1 and CDR2 from the germline V gene are SGHNT and YENEEA. The length of the CDR3 is 14 residues. CDR3 bases: TGTGCCAGCAGCTCCCGCAGTTATGGGCGCGAGCAGTTCTTC. Protein sequence: CASSSRSYGREQFF.

The genes are TRBV11-3 and TRBJ1-1; D unresolved. V lost 3 bases and J 3 bases, leaving 8 bases between the germline ends. The germline V gene has CDR1 SGHNT and CDR2 YENEEA. The CDR3 consists of 13 residues. For the CDR3, the DNA is TGTGCCAGCAGCTTTAATAAGGACACTGAAGCTTTCTTT. Residues: CASSFNKDTEAFF. The full variable domain, its missing parts supplied by reference TRBV11-3 and TRBJ1-1, is EAGVVQSPRYKIIEKKQPVAFWCNPISGHNTLYWYLQNLGQGPELLIRYENEEAVDDSQLPKDRFSAERLKGVDSTLKIQPAELGDSAVYLCASSFNKDTEAFFGQGTRLTVV.

The J gene is TRBJ1-5, the V gene TRBV4-1; D ambiguous. This CDR3 has 14 amino acids. The germline CDR1 and CDR2 sequences are MGHRA and YSYEKL. Trimming removed 0 bases from V and 7 bases from J, with 10 bases in between. CDR3: CASSQENGLQPQHF. For the CDR3, the DNA is TGCGCCAGCAGCCAAGAAAATGGACTGCAGCCCCAGCATTTT.

The rearrangement uses TRBV11-2 and TRBJ2-7, with D uncertain. In germline, CDR1 is SGHAT, CDR2 FQNNGV. Between the trimmed V and J ends, which lost 4 bases and 4 bases, there was a span of 11 bases. The CDR3 totals 13 residues. CDR3: CASSSSGVYEQYF. As DNA, the CDR3 is TGTGCCAGCAGCTCCTCCGGAGTATACGAGCAGTACTTC. Full variable domain (missing parts from reference TRBV11-2 and TRBJ2-7): EAGVAQSPRYKIIEKRQSVAFWCNPISGHATLYWYQQILGQGPKLLIQFQNNGVVDDSQLPKDRFSAERLKGVDSTLKIQPAKLEDSAVYLCASSSSGVYEQYFGPGTRLTVT.

The rearrangement links TRBV6-1 to TRBJ2-3; 9 positions match TRBD2. With 6 bases clipped from V and 2 bases from J, the junction kept 9 bases outside the gene matches. The length of the CDR3 is 16 residues. Germline V gene lookup returns CDR1 MNHNS and CDR2 SASEGT. Here the CDR3 DNA reads TGTGCCAGCAGGGAACCTCTAGCGGGAAACACAGATACGCAGTATTTT. Residues: CASREPLAGNTDTQYF.

The genes are TRBV21-1 and TRBJ1-1. TRBV21-1 is reported as a pseudogene. There are 14 residues in the CDR3. CDR3 nucleotide sequence: TGTGCCAGCAGCAGATCAGGAAGAGGCACTGAAGCTTTCTTT. Amino acids: CASSRSGRGTEAFF.